This TCR beta chain was profiled in a study of spatial heterogeneity in lung cancer (dated by TCRdb to about 2019). As for the study more broadly: Samples were obtained from 72 patients with early-stage, untreated non-small cell lung cancer from the lung TRACERx cohort. Follow-up PBMC samples were sequenced whenever available, with the median time to follow-up being about two years after resection. Beta-chain transcripts were consistently detected in greater numbers than alpha-chain transcripts, which likely reflects a higher abundance of beta-chain transcripts. In the raw uncorrected reads, each unique combination of TCR and UMI appeared on average more than ten times. In non-small cell lung cancer, the study quantitatively compared TCR alpha and beta repertoires across several tumor regions, matched nontumor lung, and blood. The study linked features of the TCR repertoire to counts of nonsynonymous mutations, which were determined by whole-exome sequencing of tumor tissue. At surgery, fewer than 250 tumor regions, around 67 matched nontumor lung samples and 56 PBMC samples were TCR-sequenced for both alpha and beta chains.

Beyond this particular receptor, the publication reports: Ubiquitous expanded tumor TCRs were found in blood more often at tumor resection than at routine follow-up. Only 14 patients were included in the comparisons of baseline and follow-up blood repertoires. Confirming at a functional level the hypothesis that regional TCRs recognize regional mutations was considered to require additional single-cell paired TCR alpha and beta sequencing.

From the cysteine through the phenylalanine, the CDR3 covers 17 amino acids. The entry retains the CDR3 DNA only, 51 bases that are in frame from base 1. The germline V gene specifies MDHEN as CDR1 and SYDVKM as CDR2. V and J lose 2 bases and 0 bases, and a span of 17 bases separates them. This clonotype has a count of ten or more. This clone's antigen is unknown. Base-call qualities are not available, and no considerably larger clone is one nucleotide away. Libraries were made using 5' RACE. Instrument used: NextSeq 500. To allow correction of PCR and sequencing errors, the TCR library protocol tagged every TCR cDNA molecule with a unique molecular identifier. Per the original workflow: TCR identification, UMI-based error correction and CDR3 extraction were all carried out with Decombinator tools. TCRs above a frequency of 2 per 1,000, corresponding to the top 1% of the tumor frequency distribution, were defined as expanded. Each repertoire was subsampled 100 times to 5,000 TCRs, after which Renyi diversity was computed with the R vegan package. CDR3 similarity networks were built from amino acid triplet string-kernel similarity, connecting CDR3s with pairwise similarity above 0.82. TCRdb itself trimmed the public reads at Q25 with fastp, ran MiXCR and retained productive beta chains. Merged by CDR3 protein, the rows form single entries marked with the most common genes and DNA. Here the V and J calls rest on TCRdb's processing, not on the authors' analysis. This sample comprises approximately 110,000 distinct CDR3 sequences, 11% of them detected only once. The top ten constitute less than 25% of the sample.

The time point label on this specimen signifies: blood at routine non-recurrence follow-up after resection. Whole RNA extracted from tumor and nontumor lung tissue, or from cryopreserved PBMC samples, was used for TCR sequencing without cell sorting. Only patients for whom sufficient RNA was available from at least two tumor regions were selected for TCR sequencing. This chain is built from TRBV28 and TRBJ2-7; TRBD2 might be the D gene, on 8 matching bases. The sequenced sample was PBMCs, obtained at follow-up. This receptor was taken from a female donor with early-stage non-small cell lung cancer. In nucleotide form, the sequence is TGTGCCAGCAGTTTAGGGACGGGGGGGACAGTCTCCTACGAGCAGTACTTC. This translates into CASSLGTGGTVSYEQYF.